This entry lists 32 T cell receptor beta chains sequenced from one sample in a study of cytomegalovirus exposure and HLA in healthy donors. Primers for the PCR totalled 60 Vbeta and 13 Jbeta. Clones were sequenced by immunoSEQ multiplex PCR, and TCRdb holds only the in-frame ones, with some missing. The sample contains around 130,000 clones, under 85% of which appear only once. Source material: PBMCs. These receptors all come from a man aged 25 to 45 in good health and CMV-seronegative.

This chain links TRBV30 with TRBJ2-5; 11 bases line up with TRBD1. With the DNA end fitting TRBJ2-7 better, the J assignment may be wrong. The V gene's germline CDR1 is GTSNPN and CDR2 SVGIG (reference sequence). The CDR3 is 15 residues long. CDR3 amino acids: CAWRDPGQGAYEQYF. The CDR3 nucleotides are TGTGCCTGGAGGGACCCGGGACAGGGGGCCTACGAGCAGTACTTC.

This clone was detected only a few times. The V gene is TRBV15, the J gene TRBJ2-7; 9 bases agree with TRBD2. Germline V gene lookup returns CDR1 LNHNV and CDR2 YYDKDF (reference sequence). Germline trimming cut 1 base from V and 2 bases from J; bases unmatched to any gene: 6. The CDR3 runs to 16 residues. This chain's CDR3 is CATSRGGTSSAYEQYF. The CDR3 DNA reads TGTGCCACCAGCAGAGGGGGGACTAGCTCCGCCTACGAGCAGTACTTC.

CDR3 in DNA: TGTGCCAGCAGTTTGACCGGGATCGGCGCTGAAGCTTTCTTT. This encodes CASSLTGIGAEAFF. The V call is TRBV28, the J call TRBJ1-1; the D is unclear. Trimming took 3 bases from V and 6 from J, leaving 14 bases between them. This CDR3 is built from 14 residues. From germline, CDR1 is MDHEN and CDR2 SYDVKM.

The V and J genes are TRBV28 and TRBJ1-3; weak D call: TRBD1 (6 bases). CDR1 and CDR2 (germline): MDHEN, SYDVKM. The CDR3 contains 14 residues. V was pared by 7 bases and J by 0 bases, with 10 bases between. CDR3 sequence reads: CASMTGLSGNTIYF. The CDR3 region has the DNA TGTGCCAGCATGACAGGCCTCTCTGGAAACACCATATATTTT.

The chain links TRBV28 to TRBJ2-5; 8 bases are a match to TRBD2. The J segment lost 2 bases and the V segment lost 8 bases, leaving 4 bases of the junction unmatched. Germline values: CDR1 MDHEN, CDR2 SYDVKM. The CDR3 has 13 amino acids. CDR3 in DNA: TGTGCCAGCGTAACTAGCGGACAAGAGACCCAGTACTTC. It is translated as CASVTSGQETQYF.

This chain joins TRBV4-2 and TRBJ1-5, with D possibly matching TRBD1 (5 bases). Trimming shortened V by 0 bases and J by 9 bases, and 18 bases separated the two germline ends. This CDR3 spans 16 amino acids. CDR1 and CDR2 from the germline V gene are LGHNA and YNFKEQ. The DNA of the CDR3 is TGTGCCAGCAGCCAAGAGCGGGGCGGAGCGGGTTGGCCCCAGCATTTT. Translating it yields CASSQERGGAGWPQHF.

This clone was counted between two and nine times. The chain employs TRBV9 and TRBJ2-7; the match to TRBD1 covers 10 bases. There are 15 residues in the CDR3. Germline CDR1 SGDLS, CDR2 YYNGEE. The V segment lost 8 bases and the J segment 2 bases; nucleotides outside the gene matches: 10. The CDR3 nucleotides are TGTGCCAGTACCCGTACGACAGGGGGCCCCTACGAGCAGTACTTC. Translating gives CASTRTTGGPYEQYF.

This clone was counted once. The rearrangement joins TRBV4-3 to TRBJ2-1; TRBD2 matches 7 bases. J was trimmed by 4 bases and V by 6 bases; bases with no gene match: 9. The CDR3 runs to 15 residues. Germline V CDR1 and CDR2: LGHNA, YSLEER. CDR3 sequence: CASRITSDPYNEQFF. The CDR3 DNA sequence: TGCGCCAGCAGAATCACTAGCGACCCTTACAATGAGCAGTTCTTC.

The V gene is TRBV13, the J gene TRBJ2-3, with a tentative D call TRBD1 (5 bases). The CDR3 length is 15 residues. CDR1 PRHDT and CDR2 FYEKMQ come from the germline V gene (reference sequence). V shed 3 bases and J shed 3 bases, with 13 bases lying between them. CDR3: CASSFLGAATDTQYF. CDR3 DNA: TGTGCCAGCAGCTTTCTAGGGGCCGCGACAGATACGCAGTATTTT.

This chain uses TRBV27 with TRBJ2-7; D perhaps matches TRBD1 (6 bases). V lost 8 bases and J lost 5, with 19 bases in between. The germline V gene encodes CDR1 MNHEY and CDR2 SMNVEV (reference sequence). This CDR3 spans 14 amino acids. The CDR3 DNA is TGTGCCAGCTCATGGACACAGGGAGCCCACGAGCAGTACTTC. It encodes CASSWTQGAHEQYF.

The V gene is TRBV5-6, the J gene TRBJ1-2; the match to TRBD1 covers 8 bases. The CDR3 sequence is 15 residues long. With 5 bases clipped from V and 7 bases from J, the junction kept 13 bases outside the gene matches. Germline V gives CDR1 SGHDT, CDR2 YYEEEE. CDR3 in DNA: TGTGCCAGCAGTCAAAAGAGGCAGGGGGCTTTTGGCTACACCTTC. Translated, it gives CASSQKRQGAFGYTF.

The CDR3 protein is CASSAGSGHTYEQYF. CDR3 nucleotides: TGCGCCAGCAGCGCGGGGTCAGGGCATACCTACGAGCAGTACTTC. The chain recombines TRBV4-1 with TRBJ2-7; D is perhaps TRBD2 (6 bases). The CDR3 runs to 15 residues. V lost 5 bases, J lost 2 bases, and 16 bases lay in between. Germline CDR1 MGHRA, CDR2 YSYEKL.

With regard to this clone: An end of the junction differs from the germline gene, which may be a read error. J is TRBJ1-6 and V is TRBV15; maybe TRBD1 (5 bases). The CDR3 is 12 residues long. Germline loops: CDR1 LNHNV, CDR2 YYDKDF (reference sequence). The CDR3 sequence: CATSRDKGSRVF. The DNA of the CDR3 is TGTGCCACCAGCAGAGATAAGGGGTCACGAGTCTTT.

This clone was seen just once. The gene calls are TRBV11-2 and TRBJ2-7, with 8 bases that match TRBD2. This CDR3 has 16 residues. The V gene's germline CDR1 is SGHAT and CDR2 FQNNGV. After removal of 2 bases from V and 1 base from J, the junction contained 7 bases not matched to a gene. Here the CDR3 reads CASSLLAQRGSYEQYF. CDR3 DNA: TGTGCCAGCAGCTTATTAGCCCAGCGGGGGTCCTACGAGCAGTACTTC. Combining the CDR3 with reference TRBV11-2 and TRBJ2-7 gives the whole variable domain EAGVAQSPRYKIIEKRQSVAFWCNPISGHATLYWYQQILGQGPKLLIQFQNNGVVDDSQLPKDRFSAERLKGVDSTLKIQPAKLEDSAVYLCASSLLAQRGSYEQYFGPGTRLTVT.

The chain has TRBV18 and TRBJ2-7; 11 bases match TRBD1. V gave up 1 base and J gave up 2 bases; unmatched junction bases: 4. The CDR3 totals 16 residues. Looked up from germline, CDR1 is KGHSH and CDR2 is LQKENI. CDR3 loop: CASSPQPGQGAYEQYF. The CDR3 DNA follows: TGTGCCAGCTCACCACAACCGGGACAGGGGGCCTACGAGCAGTACTTC.

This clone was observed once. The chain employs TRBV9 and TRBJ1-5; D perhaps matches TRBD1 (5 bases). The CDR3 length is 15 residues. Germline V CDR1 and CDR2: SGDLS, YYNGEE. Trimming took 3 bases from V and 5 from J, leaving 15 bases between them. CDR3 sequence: CASSDEQDPDQPQHF. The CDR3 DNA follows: TGTGCCAGCAGCGATGAACAGGACCCCGATCAGCCCCAGCATTTT.

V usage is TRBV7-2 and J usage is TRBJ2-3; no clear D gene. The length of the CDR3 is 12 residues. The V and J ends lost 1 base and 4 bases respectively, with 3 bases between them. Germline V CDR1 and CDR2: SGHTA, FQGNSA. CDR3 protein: CASSLDSDTQYF. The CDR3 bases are TGTGCCAGCAGCTTAGACTCAGATACGCAGTATTTT.

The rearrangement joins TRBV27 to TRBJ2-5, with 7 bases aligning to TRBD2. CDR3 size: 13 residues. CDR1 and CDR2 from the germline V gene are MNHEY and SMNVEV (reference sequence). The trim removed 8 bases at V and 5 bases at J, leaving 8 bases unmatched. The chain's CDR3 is CASRTGGGETQYF. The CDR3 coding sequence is TGTGCCAGCCGAACGGGAGGAGGCGAGACCCAGTACTTC.

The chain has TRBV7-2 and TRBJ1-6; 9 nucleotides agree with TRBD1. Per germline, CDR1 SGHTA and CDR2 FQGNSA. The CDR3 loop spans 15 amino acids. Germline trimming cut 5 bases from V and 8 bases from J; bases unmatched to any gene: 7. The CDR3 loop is CASSDDRGKYSPLHF. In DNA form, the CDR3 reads TGTGCCAGCAGCGACGACAGGGGGAAGTATTCACCCCTCCACTTT.

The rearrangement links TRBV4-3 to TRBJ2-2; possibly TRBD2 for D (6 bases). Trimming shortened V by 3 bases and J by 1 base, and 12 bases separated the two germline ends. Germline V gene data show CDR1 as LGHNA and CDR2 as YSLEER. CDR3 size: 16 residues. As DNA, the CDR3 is TGCGCCAGCAGCCATTCCACCGGGAGGAACACCGGGGAGCTGTTTTTT. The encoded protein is CASSHSTGRNTGELFF.

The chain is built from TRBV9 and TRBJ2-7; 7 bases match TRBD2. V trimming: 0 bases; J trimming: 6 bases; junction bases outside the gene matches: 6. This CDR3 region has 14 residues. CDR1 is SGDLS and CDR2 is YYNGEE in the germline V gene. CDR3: CASSVDPREGEQYF. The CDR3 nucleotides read TGTGCCAGCAGCGTAGACCCCAGGGAGGGCGAGCAGTACTTC.

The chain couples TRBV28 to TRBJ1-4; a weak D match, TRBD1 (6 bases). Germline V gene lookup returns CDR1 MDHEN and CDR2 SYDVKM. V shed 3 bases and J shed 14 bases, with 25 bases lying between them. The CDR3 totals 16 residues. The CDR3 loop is CASSLRDNPTGSRLFF. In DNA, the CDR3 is TGTGCCAGCAGTTTGCGCGACAACCCGACAGGCTCTAGGCTGTTTTTT. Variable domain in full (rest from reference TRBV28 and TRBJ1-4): DVKVTQSSRYLVKRTGEKVFLECVQDMDHENMFWYRQDPGLGLRLIYFSYDVKMKEKGDIPEGYSVSREKKERFSLILESASTNQTSMYLCASSLRDNPTGSRLFFGSGTQLSVL.

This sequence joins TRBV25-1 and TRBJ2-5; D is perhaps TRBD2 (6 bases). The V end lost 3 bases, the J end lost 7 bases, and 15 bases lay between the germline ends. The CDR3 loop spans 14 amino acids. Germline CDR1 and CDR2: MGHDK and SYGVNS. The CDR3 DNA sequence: TGTGCCAGCAGTGAGGGAGGTCTCCGGGGGACCCAGTACTTC. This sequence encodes CASSEGGLRGTQYF. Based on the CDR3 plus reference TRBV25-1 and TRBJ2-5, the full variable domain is EADIYQTPRYLVIGTGKKITLECSQTMGHDKMYWYQQDPGMELHLIHYSYGVNSTEKGDLSSESTVSRIRTEHFPLTLESARPSHTSQYLCASSEGGLRGTQYFGPGTRLLVL.

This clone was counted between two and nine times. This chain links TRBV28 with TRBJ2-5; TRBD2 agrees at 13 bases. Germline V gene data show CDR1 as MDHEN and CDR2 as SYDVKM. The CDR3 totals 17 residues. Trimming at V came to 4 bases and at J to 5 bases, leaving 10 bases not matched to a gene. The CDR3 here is CASSSWTSGSNMETQYF. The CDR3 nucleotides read TGTGCCAGCAGTTCTTGGACTAGCGGGAGTAATATGGAGACCCAGTACTTC.

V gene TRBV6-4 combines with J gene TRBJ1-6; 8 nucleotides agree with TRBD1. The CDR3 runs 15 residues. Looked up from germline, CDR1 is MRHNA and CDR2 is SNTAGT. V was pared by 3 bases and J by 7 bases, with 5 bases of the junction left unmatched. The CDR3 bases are TGTGCCAGCAGTGAAAGAGGACAGGGAAATTCACCCCTCCACTTT. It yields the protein CASSERGQGNSPLHF.

This CDR3 is CASSPETGNSPLHF. CDR3 nucleotides: TGCGCCAGCAGCCCCGAGACAGGGAATTCACCCCTCCACTTT. The rearrangement links TRBV5-1 to TRBJ1-6; 7 bases fit TRBD1. The junction had 5 bases not matched to a gene; V was cut back by 4 bases and J by 7 bases. Germline V gives CDR1 SGHRS, CDR2 YFSETQ. The CDR3 covers 14 residues.

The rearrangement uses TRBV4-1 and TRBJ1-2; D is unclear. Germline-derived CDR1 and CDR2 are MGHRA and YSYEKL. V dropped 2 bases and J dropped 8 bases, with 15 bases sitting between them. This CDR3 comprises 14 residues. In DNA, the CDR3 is TGCGCCAGCAGCCAACTTAACAGATTAAGGGGCTACACCTTC. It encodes CASSQLNRLRGYTF.

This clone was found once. CDR3 in amino acids: CASSPGGLPGNTIYF. CDR3 bases: TGTGCCAGCAGCCCAGGGGGCCTCCCTGGAAACACCATATATTTT. The chain is built from TRBV7-2 and TRBJ1-3; TRBD1 matches at 8 bases. Per the germline V gene, CDR1 is SGHTA and CDR2 is FQGNSA. This CDR3 is 15 amino acids long. Trimming took 5 bases from V and 2 from J; bases not matched to a gene: 5.

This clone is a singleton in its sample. CDR3 in amino acids: CSVGDRAGANVLTF. In nucleotides, the CDR3 is TGCAGCGTGGGGGACAGGGCTGGGGCCAACGTCCTGACTTTC. V gene TRBV29-1 combines with J gene TRBJ2-6, with 9 nucleotides matching TRBD1. The ends lost 6 bases at V and 2 bases at J; junction bases unmatched: 2. Germline-derived CDR1 and CDR2 are SQVTM and ANQGSEA. This CDR3 has 14 residues.

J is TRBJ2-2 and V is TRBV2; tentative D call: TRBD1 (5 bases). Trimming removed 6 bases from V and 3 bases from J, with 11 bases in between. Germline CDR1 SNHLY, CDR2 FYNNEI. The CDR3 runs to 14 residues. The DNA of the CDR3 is TGTGCCAGCAGCGCAGGGTGGGACACCGGGGAGCTGTTTTTT. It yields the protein CASSAGWDTGELFF.

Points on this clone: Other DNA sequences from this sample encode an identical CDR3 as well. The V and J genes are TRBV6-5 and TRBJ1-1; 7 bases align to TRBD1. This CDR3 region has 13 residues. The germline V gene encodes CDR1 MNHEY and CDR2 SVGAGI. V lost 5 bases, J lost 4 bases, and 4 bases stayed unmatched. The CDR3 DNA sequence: TGTGCCAGCAGTCGACAGGGCGGCACTGAAGCTTTCTTT. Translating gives CASSRQGGTEAFF.

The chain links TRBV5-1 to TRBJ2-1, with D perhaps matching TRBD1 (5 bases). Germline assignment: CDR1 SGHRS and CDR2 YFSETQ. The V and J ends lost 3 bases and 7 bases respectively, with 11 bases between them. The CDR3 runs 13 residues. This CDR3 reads CASSSLGANEQFF. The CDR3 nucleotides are TGCGCCAGCAGCTCGCTAGGGGCTAATGAGCAGTTCTTC.